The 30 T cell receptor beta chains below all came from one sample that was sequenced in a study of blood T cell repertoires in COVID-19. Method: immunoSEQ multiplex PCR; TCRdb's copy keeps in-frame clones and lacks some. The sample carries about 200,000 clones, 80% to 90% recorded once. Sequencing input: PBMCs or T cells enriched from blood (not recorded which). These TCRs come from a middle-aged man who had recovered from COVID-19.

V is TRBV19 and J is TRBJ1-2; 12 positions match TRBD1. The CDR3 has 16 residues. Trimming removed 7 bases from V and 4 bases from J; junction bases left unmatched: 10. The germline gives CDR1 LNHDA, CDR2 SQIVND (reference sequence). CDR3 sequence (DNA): TGTGCCAGTAACCGGGACAGGGGGCCAGGGGGCTATGGCTACACCTTC. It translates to CASNRDRGPGGYGYTF.

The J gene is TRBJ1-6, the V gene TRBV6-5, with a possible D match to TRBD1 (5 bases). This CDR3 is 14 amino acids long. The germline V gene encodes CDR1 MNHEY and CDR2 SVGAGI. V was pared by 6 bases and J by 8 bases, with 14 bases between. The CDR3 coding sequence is TGTGCCAGCAGGGACCGCCGGGGGGATTCACCCCTCCACTTT. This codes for CASRDRRGDSPLHF.

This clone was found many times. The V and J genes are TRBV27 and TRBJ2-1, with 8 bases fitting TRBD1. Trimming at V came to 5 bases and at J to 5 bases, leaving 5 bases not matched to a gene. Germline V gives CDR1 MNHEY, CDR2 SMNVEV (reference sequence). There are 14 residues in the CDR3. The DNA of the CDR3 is TGTGCCAGCAGTACACAGGGGGTTCACAATGAGCAGTTCTTC. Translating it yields CASSTQGVHNEQFF.

The CDR3 loop is CASSLGADRVSTDTQYF. The DNA of the CDR3 is TGTGCCAGCAGCTTAGGGGCAGACAGGGTGAGCACAGATACGCAGTATTTT. This chain joins TRBV7-9 and TRBJ2-3; TRBD1 agrees at 7 bases. There are 17 residues in the CDR3. The junction had 7 bases not matched to a gene; V was cut back by 1 base and J by 0 bases. The germline CDR1 and CDR2 sequences are SEHNR and FQNEAQ (reference sequence). Together with reference TRBV7-9 and TRBJ2-3, the CDR3 gives the full variable domain: DTGVSQNPRHKITKRGQNVTFRCDPISEHNRLYWYRQTLGQGPEFLTYFQNEAQLEKSRLLSDRFSAERPKGSFSTLEIQRTEQGDSAMYLCASSLGADRVSTDTQYFGPGTRLTVL.

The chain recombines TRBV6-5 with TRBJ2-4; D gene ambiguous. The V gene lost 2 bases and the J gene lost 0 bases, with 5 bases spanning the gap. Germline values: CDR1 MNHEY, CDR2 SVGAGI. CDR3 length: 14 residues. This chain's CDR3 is CASSYGIAKNIQYF. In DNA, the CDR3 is TGTGCCAGCAGTTACGGCATAGCCAAAAACATTCAGTACTTC.

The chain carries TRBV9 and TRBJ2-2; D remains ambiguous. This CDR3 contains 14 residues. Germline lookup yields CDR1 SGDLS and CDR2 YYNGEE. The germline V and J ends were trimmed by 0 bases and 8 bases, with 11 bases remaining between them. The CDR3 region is CASSVVPTVGELFF. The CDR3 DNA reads TGTGCCAGCAGCGTAGTTCCCACGGTAGGGGAGCTGTTTTTT.

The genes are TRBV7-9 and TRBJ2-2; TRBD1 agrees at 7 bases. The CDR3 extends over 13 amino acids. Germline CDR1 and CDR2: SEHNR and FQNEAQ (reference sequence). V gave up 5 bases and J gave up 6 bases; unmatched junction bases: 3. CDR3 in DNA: TGTGCCAGCAGCGACAGGGTGCCCGGGGAGCTGTTTTTT. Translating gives CASSDRVPGELFF. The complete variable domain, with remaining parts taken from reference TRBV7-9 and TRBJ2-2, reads DTGVSQNPRHKITKRGQNVTFRCDPISEHNRLYWYRQTLGQGPEFLTYFQNEAQLEKSRLLSDRFSAERPKGSFSTLEIQRTEQGDSAMYLCASSDRVPGELFFGEGSRLTVL.

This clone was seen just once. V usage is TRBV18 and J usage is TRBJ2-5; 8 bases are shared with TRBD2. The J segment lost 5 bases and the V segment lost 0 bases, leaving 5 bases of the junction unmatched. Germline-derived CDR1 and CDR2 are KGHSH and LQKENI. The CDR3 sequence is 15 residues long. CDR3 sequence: CASSPPPSGGETQYF. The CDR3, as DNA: TGTGCCAGCTCACCACCCCCCTCGGGGGGGGAGACCCAGTACTTC. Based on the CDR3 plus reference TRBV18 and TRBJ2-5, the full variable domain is NAGVMQNPRHLVRRRGQEARLRCSPMKGHSHVYWYRQLPEEGLKFMVYLQKENIIDESGMPKERFSAEFPKEGPSILRIQQVVRGDSAAYFCASSPPPSGGETQYFGPGTRLLVL.

The CDR3 protein is CASSGGIDYSPLHF. As DNA, the CDR3 is TGTGCCAGCAGCGGGGGGATAGATTATTCACCCCTCCACTTT. The chain recombines TRBV6-5 with TRBJ1-6, with D possibly matching TRBD1 (5 bases). Looked up from germline, CDR1 is MNHEY and CDR2 is SVGAGI. V shed 6 bases and J shed 8 bases, with 14 bases lying between them. CDR3 length: 14 residues.

CDR3 sequence: CATIEDYTYNEQFF. CDR3 sequence (DNA): TGTGCCACCATAGAGGACTACACCTACAATGAGCAGTTCTTC. This chain uses TRBV10-3 with TRBJ2-1, with D possibly being TRBD2 (6 bases). This CDR3 comprises 14 residues. The ends were cut back, 10 bases at V and 2 bases at J, with 15 bases in the middle. Germline V gives CDR1 ENHRY, CDR2 SYGVKD.

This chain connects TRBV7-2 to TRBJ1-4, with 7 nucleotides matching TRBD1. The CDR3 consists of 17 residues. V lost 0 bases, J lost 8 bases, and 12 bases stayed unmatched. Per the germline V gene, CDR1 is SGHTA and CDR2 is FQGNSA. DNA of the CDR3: TGTGCCAGCAGCTTAGCTGCGAGGACAGGCGGGTCCGAAAAACTGTTTTTT. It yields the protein CASSLAARTGGSEKLFF.

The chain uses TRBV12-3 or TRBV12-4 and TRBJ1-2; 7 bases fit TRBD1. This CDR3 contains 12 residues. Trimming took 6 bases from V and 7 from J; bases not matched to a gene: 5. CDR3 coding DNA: TGTGCCAGCAGACTTGACAGGGCTGGCTACACCTTC. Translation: CASRLDRAGYTF.

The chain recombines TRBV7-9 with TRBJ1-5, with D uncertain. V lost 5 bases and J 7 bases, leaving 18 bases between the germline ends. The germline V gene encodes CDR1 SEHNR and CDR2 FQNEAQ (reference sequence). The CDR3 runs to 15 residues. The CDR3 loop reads CASSPGEWVGQPQHF. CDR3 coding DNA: TGTGCCAGCAGCCCCGGGGAGTGGGTCGGCCAGCCCCAGCATTTT.

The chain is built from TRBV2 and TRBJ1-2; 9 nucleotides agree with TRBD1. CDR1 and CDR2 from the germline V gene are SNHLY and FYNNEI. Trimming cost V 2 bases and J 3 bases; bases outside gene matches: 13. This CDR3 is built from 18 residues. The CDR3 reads CASSETPLGQGIYYGYTF. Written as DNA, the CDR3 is TGTGCCAGCAGTGAAACCCCCCTCGGACAGGGGATATACTATGGCTACACCTTC.

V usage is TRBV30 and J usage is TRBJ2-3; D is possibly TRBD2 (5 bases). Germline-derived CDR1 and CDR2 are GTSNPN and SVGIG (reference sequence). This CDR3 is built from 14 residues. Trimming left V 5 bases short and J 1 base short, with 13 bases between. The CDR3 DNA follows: TGTGCCTGGTGCCGGGCCGGGGGCACAGATACGCAGTATTTT. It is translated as CAWCRAGGTDTQYF. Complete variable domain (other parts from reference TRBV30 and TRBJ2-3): SQTIHQWPATLVQPVGSPLSLECTVEGTSNPNLYWYRQAAGRGLQLLFYSVGIGQISSEVPQNLSASRPQDRQFILSSKKLLLSDSGFYLCAWCRAGGTDTQYFGPGTRLTVL.

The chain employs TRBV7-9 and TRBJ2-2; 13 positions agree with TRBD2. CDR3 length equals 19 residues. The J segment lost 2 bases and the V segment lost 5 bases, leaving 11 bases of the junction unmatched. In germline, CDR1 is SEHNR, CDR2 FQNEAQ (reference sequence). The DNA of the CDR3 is TGTGCCAGCAGCCTGACTAGCGGGAGGTCCCGCGATAACACCGGGGAGCTGTTTTTT. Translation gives CASSLTSGRSRDNTGELFF.

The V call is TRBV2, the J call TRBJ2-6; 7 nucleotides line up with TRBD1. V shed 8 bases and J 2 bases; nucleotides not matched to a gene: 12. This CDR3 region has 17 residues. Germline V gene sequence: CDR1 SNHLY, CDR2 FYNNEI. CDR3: CASLIQTGPTGANVLTF. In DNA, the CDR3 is TGTGCCAGCCTTATCCAGACAGGGCCCACTGGGGCCAACGTCCTGACTTTC.

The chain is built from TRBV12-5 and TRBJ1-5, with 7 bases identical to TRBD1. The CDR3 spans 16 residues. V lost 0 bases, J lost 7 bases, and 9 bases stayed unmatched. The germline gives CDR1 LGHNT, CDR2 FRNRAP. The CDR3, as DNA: TGTGCTAGTGGTTTGGTACTGACAGGGTTGGGCCAGCCCCAGCATTTT. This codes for CASGLVLTGLGQPQHF.

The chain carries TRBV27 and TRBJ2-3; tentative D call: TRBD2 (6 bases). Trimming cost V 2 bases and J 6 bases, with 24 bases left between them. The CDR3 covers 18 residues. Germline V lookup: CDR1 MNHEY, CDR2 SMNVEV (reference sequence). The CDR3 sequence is CASSLSLLGGVGDDTQYF. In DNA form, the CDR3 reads TGTGCCAGCAGTTTAAGCCTACTGGGAGGAGTTGGCGATGATACGCAGTATTTT.

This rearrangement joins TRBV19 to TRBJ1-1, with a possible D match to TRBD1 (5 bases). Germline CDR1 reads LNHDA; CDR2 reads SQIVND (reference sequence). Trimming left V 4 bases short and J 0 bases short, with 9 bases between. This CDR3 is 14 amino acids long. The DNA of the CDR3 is TGTGCCAGTAGTACGGGACTAATGAACACTGAAGCTTTCTTT. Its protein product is CASSTGLMNTEAFF.

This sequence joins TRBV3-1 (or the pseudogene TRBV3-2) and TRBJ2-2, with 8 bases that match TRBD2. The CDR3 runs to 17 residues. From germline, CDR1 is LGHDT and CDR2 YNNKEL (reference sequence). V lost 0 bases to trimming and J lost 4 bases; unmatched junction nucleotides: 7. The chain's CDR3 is CASSQDSGLGGTGELFF. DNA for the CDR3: TGTGCCAGCAGCCAAGACTCGGGACTAGGCGGCACCGGGGAGCTGTTTTTT.

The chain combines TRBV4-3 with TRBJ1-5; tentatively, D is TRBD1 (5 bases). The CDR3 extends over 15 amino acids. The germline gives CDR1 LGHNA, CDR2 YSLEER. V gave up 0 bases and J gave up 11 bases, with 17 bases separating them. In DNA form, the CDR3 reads TGCGCCAGCAGCCAAGACAGGGTGGGTCTTTCATCCCAGCATTTT. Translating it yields CASSQDRVGLSSQHF.

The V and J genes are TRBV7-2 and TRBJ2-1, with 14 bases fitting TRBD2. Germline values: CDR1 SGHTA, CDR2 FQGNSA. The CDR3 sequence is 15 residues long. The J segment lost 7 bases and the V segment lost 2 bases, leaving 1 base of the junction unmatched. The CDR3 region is CASSLRTSGRNEQFF. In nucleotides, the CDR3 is TGTGCCAGCAGCTTACGGACTAGCGGGAGGAATGAGCAGTTCTTC. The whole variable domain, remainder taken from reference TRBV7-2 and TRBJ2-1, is GAGVSQSPSNKVTEKGKDVELRCDPISGHTALYWYRQSLGQGLEFLIYFQGNSAPDKSGLPSDRFSAERTGGSVSTLTIQRTQQEDSAVYLCASSLRTSGRNEQFFGPGTRLTVL.

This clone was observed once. The DNA of the CDR3 is TGTGCCAGTCGGGAGACGGGTAACCAACCCTCCACCTTC. It translates to CASRETGNQPSTF. The chain joins TRBV19 to TRBJ1-2; unclear D gene. CDR3 length: 13 amino acids. Germline assignment: CDR1 LNHDA and CDR2 SQIVND (reference sequence). V was shortened by 8 bases and J by 13 bases, with 23 bases between the two germline ends.

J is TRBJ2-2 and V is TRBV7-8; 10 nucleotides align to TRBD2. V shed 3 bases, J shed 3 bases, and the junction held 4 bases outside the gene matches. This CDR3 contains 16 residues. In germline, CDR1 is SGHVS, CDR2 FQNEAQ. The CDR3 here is CASSLGTSVYTGELFF. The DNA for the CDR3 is TGTGCCAGCAGCTTGGGGACTAGCGTCTACACCGGGGAGCTGTTTTTT.

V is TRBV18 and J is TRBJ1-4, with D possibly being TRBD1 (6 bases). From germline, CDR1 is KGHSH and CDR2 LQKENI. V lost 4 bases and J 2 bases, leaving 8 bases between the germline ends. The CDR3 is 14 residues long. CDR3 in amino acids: CASSLGQTNEKLFF. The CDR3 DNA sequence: TGTGCCAGCTCACTAGGACAGACTAATGAAAAACTGTTTTTT.

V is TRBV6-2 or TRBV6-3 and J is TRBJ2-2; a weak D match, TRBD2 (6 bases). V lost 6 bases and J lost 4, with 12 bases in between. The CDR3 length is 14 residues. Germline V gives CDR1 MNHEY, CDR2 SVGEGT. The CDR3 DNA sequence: TGTGCCAGCAGCAAGGAGGGTTCCACCGGGGAGCTGTTTTTT. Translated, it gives CASSKEGSTGELFF.

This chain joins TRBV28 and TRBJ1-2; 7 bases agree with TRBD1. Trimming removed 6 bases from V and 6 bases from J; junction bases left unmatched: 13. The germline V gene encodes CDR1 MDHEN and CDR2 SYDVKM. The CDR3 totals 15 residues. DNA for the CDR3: TGTGCCAGCAGCCTATTCACGACAGGGCCGCATGGCTACACCTTC. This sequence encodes CASSLFTTGPHGYTF.

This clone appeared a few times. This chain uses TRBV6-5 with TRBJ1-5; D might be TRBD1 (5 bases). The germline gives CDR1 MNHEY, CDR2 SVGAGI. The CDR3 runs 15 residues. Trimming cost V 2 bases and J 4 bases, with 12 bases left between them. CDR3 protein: CASSYTAGLNQPQHF. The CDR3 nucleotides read TGTGCCAGCAGTTACACGGCAGGGCTTAATCAGCCCCAGCATTTT.

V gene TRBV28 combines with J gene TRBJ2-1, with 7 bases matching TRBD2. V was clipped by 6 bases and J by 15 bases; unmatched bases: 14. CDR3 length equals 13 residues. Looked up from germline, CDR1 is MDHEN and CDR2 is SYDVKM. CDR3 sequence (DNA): TGTGCCAGCAGAGCCTCGTGGGAGGGGATGGGGTTCTTC. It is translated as CASRASWEGMGFF.